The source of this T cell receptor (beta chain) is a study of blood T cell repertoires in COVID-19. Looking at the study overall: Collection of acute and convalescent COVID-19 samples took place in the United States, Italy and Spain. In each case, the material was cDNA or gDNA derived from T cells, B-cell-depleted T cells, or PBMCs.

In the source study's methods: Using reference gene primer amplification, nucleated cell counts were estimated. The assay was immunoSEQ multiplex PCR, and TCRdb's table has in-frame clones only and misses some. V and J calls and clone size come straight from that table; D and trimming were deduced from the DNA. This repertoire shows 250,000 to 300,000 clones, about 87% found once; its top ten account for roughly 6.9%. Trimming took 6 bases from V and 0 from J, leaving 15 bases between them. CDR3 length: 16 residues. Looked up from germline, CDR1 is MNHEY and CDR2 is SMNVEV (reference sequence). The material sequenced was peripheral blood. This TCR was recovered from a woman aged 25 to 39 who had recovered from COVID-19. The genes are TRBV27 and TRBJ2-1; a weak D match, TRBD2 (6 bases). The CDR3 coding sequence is TGTGCCAGCAGAGTTCGCGGGATAAGCTCCTACAATGAGCAGTTCTTC. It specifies CASRVRGISSYNEQFF.